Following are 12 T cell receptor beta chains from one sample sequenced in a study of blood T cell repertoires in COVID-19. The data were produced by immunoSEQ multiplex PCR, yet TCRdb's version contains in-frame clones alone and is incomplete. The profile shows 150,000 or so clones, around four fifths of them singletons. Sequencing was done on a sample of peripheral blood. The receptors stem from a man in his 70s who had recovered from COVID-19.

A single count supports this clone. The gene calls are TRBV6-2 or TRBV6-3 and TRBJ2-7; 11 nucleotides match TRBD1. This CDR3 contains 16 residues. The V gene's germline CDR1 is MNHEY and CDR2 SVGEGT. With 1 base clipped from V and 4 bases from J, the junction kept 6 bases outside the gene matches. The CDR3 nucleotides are TGTGCCAGCAGTTACTATGCCCGGGACAGGGGGTACGAGCAGTACTTC. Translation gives CASSYYARDRGYEQYF.

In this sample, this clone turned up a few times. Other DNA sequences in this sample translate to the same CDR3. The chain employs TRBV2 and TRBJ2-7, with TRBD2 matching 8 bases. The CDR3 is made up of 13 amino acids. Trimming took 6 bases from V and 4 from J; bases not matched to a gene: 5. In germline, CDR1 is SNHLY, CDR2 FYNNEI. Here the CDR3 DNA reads TGTGCCAGCAGCGCAAGCGGGAGTTACGAGCAGTACTTC. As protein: CASSASGSYEQYF. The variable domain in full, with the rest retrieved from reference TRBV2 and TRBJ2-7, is EPEVTQTPSHQVTQMGQEVILRCVPISNHLYFYWYRQILGQKVEFLVSFYNNEISEKSEIFDDQFSVERPDGSNFTLKIRSTKLEDSAMYFCASSASGSYEQYFGPGTRLTVT.

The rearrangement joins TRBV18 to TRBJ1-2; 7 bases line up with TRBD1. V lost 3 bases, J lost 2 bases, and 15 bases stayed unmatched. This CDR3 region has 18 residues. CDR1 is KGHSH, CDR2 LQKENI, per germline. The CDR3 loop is CASSPNPPQQGTNYGYTF. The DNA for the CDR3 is TGTGCCAGCTCACCGAACCCCCCTCAACAGGGGACGAACTATGGCTACACCTTC.

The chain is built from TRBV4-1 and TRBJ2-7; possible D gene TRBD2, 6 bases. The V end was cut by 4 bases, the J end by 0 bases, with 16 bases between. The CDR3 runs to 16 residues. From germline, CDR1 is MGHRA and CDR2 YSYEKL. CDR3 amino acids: CASSRIPRGNSYEQYF. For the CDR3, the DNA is TGCGCCAGCAGCCGCATTCCCCGCGGGAACTCCTACGAGCAGTACTTC.

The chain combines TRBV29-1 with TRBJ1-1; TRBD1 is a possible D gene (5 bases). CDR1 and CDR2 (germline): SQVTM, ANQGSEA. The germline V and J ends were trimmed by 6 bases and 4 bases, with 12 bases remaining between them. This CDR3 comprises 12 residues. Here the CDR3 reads CSVGVASTEAFF. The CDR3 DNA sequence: TGCAGCGTAGGGGTTGCTAGCACTGAAGCTTTCTTT. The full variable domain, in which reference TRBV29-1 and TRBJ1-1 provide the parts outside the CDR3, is SAVISQKPSRDICQRGTSLTIQCQVDSQVTMMFWYRQQPGQSLTLIATANQGSEATYESGFVIDKFPISRPNLTFSTLTVSNMSPEDSSIYLCSVGVASTEAFFGQGTRLTVV.

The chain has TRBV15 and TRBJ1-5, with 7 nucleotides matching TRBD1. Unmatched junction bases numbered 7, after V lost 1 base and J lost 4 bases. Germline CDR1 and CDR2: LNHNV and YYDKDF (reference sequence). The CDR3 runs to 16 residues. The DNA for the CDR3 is TGTGCCACCAGCAGAGGCGGGACAGCCCAAAATCAGCCCCAGCATTTT. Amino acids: CATSRGGTAQNQPQHF. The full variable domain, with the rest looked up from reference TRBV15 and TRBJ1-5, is DAMVIQNPRYQVTQFGKPVTLSCSQTLNHNVMYWYQQKSSQAPKLLFHYYDKDFNNEADTPDNFQSRRPNTSFCFLDIRSPGLGDTAMYLCATSRGGTAQNQPQHFGDGTRLSIL.

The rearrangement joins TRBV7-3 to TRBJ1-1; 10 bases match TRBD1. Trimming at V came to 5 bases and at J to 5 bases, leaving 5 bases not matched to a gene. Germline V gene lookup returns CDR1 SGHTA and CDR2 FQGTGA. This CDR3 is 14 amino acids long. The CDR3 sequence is CASSTDRGSTEAFF. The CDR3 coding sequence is TGTGCCAGCAGCACGGACAGGGGGTCAACTGAAGCTTTCTTT.

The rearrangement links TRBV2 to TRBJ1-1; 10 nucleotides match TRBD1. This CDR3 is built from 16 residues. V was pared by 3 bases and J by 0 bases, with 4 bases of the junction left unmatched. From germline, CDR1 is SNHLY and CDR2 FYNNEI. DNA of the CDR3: TGTGCCAGCAGTGATAGGACAGGGGGTCTGAACACTGAAGCTTTCTTT. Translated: CASSDRTGGLNTEAFF. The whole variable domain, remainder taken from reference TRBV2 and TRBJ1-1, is EPEVTQTPSHQVTQMGQEVILRCVPISNHLYFYWYRQILGQKVEFLVSFYNNEISEKSEIFDDQFSVERPDGSNFTLKIRSTKLEDSAMYFCASSDRTGGLNTEAFFGQGTRLTVV.

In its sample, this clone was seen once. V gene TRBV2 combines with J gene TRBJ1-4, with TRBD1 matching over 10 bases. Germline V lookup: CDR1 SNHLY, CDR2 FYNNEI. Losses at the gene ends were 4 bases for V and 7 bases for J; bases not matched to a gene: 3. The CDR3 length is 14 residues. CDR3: CASSGGQGREKLFF. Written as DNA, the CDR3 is TGTGCCAGCAGTGGGGGACAGGGGCGTGAAAAACTGTTTTTT.

CDR3 in amino acids: CASSPGTGSNQPQHF. The DNA for the CDR3 is TGTGCCAGCTCACCTGGGACAGGGAGCAATCAGCCCCAGCATTTT. This sequence joins TRBV18 and TRBJ1-5; 9 nucleotides line up with TRBD1. Germline values: CDR1 KGHSH, CDR2 LQKENI. Losses at the gene ends were 3 bases for V and 1 base for J; bases not matched to a gene: 1. This CDR3 contains 15 residues.

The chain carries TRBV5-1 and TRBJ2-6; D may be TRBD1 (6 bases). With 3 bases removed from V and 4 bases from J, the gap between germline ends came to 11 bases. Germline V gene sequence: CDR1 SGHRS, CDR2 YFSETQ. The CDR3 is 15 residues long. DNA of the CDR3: TGCGCCAGCAGCTGGGCAGGGGACGGGGCCAACGTCCTGACTTTC. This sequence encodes CASSWAGDGANVLTF. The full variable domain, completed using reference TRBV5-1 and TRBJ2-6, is KAGVTQTPRYLIKTRGQQVTLSCSPISGHRSVSWYQQTPGQGLQFLFEYFSETQRNKGNFPGRFSGRQFSNSRSEMNVSTLELGDSALYLCASSWAGDGANVLTFGAGSRLTVL.

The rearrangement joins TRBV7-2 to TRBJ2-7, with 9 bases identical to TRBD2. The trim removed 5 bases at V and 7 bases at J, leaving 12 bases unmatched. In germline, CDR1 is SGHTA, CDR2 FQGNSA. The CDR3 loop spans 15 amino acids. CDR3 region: CASSPRREGPREQYF. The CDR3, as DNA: TGTGCCAGCAGCCCCAGGCGGGAGGGCCCTAGGGAGCAGTACTTC. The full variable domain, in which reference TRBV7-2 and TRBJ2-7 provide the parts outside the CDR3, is GAGVSQSPSNKVTEKGKDVELRCDPISGHTALYWYRQSLGQGLEFLIYFQGNSAPDKSGLPSDRFSAERTGGSVSTLTIQRTQQEDSAVYLCASSPRREGPREQYFGPGTRLTVT.